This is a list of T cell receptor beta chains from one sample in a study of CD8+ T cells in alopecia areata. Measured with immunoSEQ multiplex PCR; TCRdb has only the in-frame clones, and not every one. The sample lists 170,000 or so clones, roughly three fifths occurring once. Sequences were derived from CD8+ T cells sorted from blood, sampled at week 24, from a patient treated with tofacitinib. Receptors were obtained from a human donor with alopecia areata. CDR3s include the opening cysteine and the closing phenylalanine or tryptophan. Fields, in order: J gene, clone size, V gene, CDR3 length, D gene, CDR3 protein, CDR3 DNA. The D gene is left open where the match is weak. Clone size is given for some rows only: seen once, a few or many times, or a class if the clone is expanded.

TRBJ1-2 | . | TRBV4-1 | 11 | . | CASSHGDGYTF | TGCGCCAGCAGCCATGGGGACGGCTACACCTTC
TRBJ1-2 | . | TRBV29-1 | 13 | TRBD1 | CSVGDRSNYGYTF | TGCAGCGTCGGGGACAGGTCTAACTATGGCTACACCTTC
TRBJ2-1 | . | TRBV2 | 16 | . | CASSRLDRTRGNEQFF | TGTGCCAGCAGTCGACTGGACCGGACTAGGGGGAATGAGCAGTTCTTC
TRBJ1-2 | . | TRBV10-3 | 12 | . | CAIGEVYYGYTF | TGTGCCATCGGGGAGGTGTACTATGGCTACACCTTC
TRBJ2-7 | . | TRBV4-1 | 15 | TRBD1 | CASSTKPGQYYEQYF | TGCGCCAGCAGCACCAAGCCGGGACAGTACTACGAGCAGTACTTC
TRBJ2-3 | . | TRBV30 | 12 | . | CAWSRGTDTQYF | TGTGCCTGGAGCCGGGGCACAGATACGCAGTATTTT
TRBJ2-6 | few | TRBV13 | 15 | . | CASSSYRARANVLTF | TGTGCCAGCAGCAGTTACAGGGCCCGGGCCAACGTCCTGACTTTC
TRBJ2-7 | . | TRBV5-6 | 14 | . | CASSLGGSIYEQYF | TGTGCCAGCAGCTTAGGAGGGTCGATCTACGAGCAGTACTTC
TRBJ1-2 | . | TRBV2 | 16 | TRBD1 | CASSGFEYWTGDGYTF | TGTGCCAGCAGCGGATTCGAGTATTGGACAGGGGACGGCTACACCTTC
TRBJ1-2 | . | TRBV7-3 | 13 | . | CASSSNPDYGYTF | TGTGCCAGCAGCTCAAATCCCGACTATGGCTACACCTTC
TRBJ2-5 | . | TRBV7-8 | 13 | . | CASSQGNQETQYF | TGTGCCAGCAGTCAGGGTAACCAAGAGACCCAGTACTTC
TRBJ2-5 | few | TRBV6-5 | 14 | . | CASSYSLMGETQYF | TGTGCCAGCAGTTACTCCCTAATGGGGGAGACCCAGTACTTC
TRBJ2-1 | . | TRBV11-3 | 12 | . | CASSLGLDEQFF | TGTGCCAGCAGCTTAGGCCTAGATGAGCAGTTCTTC
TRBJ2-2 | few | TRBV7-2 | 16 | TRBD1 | CASSPQGAKDTGELFF | TGTGCCAGCAGCCCCCAGGGGGCCAAGGACACCGGGGAGCTGTTTTTT
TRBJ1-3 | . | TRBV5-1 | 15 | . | CASRIISYSGNTIYF | TGCGCCAGCAGGATTATTTCGTACTCTGGAAACACCATATATTTT
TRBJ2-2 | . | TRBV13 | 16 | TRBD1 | CASSLSGQGQTGELFF | TGTGCCAGCAGCTTGTCAGGACAGGGCCAAACCGGGGAGCTGTTTTTT
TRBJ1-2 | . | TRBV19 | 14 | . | CASSIAGDGYGYTF | TGTGCCAGTAGTATAGCAGGGGACGGCTATGGCTACACCTTC
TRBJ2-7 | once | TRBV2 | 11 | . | CADLLTLEQYF | TGTGCCGATCTCCTCACCCTCGAGCAGTACTTC
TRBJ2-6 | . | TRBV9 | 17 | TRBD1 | CASSVRDRGAGANVLTF | TGTGCCAGCAGCGTCCGGGACAGGGGAGCAGGGGCCAACGTCCTGACTTTC
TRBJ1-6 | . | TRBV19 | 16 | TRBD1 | CASSIPFDRGLSPLHF | TGTGCCAGTAGTATCCCTTTTGACAGGGGTCTTTCACCCCTCCACTTT
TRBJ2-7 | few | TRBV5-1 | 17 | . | CASSRTPKVLSSYEQYF | TGCGCCAGCAGCCGGACCCCAAAAGTCCTCAGCTCCTACGAGCAGTACTTC
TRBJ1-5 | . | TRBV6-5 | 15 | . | CASSYSSLHTDTQHF | TGTGCCAGCAGTTACTCGAGCCTCCACACAGATACGCAGCATTTT
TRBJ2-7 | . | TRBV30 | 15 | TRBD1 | CAWRAGTGGSYEQYF | TGTGCCTGGAGGGCCGGGACAGGGGGCTCCTACGAGCAGTACTTC
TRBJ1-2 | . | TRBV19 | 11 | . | CASSTGERYTF | TGTGCCAGTAGTACGGGGGAACGCTACACCTTC
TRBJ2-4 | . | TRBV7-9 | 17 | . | CASSRGPPLVAKNIQYF | TGTGCCAGCAGCCGCGGACCCCCCTTGGTAGCCAAAAACATTCAGTACTTC
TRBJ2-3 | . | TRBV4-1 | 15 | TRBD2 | CASTVLAESTDTQYF | TGCGCCAGCACGGTACTAGCGGAGAGCACAGATACGCAGTATTTT
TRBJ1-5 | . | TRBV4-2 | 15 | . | CASSQEWVSNQPQHF | TGTGCCAGCAGCCAAGAATGGGTTAGCAATCAGCCCCAGCATTTT
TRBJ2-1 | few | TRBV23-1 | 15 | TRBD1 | CASTLVAGTDNEQFF | TGCGCCAGCACCCTAGTCGCCGGGACAGACAATGAGCAGTTCTTC
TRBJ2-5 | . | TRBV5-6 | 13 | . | CASSLGSQETQYF | TGTGCCAGCAGCCTGGGCTCCCAAGAGACCCAGTACTTC
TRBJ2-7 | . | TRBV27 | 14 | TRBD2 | CASSKLADLYEQYF | TGTGCCAGCAGTAAACTAGCGGATCTCTACGAGCAGTACTTC
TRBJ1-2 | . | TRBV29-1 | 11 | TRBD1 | CSVVDRVGYTF | TGCAGCGTTGTCGACAGGGTTGGCTACACCTTC
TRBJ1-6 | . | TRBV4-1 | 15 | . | CASSQEAGSGSPLHF | TGCGCCAGCAGCCAAGAAGCAGGGTCTGGTTCACCCCTCCACTTT
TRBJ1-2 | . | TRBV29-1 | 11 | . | CSVPRGDGYTF | TGCAGCGTTCCTCGGGGAGATGGCTACACCTTC
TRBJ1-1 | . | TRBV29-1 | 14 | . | CSTQGGWGNTEAFF | TGCAGCACTCAGGGAGGATGGGGGAACACTGAAGCTTTCTTT
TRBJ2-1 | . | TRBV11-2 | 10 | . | CASSHNEQFF | TGTGCCAGCAGCCACAATGAGCAGTTCTTC
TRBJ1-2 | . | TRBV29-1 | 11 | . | CSVGVGYGYTF | TGCAGCGTTGGCGTCGGCTATGGCTACACCTTC
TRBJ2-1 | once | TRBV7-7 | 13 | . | CASSPSRSNEQFF | TGTGCCAGCAGCCCAAGTCGGAGCAATGAGCAGTTCTTC
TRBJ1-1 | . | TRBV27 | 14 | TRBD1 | CASSQRGPNTEAFF | TGTGCCAGCAGTCAGAGGGGGCCGAACACTGAAGCTTTCTTT
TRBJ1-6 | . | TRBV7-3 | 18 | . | CASSLRGIGQTYNSPLHF | TGTGCCAGCAGCTTAAGGGGTATCGGACAGACCTATAATTCACCCCTCCACTTT
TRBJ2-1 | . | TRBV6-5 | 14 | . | CASSYSSDRNEQFF | TGTGCCAGCAGTTACTCGTCGGACCGCAATGAGCAGTTCTTC
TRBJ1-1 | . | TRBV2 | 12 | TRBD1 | CATALIISGTVF | TGTGCCACCGCGTTGATTATAAGCGGGACAGTTTTT
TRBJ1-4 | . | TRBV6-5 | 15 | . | CASSYGQGRGEKLFF | TGTGCCAGCAGTTACGGGCAGGGGCGGGGTGAAAAACTGTTTTTT
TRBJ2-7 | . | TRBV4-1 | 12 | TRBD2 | CASRASGGEQYF | TGCGCCAGCAGGGCTAGCGGGGGCGAGCAGTACTTC
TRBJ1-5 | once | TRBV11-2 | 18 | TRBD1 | CASSFGTGGSYSNQPQHF | TGTGCCAGCAGCTTTGGGACAGGGGGCTCGTATAGCAATCAGCCCCAGCATTTT
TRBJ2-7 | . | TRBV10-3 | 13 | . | CASSYSNLYEQYF | TGTGCCAGCAGTTACTCGAATCTATACGAGCAGTACTTC
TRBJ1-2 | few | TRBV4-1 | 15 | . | CASSQGYRENYGYTF | TGCGCCAGCAGCCAAGGTTACAGAGAAAACTATGGCTACACCTTC
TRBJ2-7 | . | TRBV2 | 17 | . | CASSQTRLRTPSYEQYF | TGTGCCAGCAGTCAGACAAGATTACGGACGCCTTCCTACGAGCAGTACTTC
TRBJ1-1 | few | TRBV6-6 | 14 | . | CASSSGGLNTEAFF | TGTGCCAGCAGTTCCGGAGGGTTGAACACTGAAGCTTTCTTT
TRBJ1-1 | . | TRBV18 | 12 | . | CASSREGTEAFF | TGTGCCAGCTCACGAGAGGGCACTGAAGCTTTCTTT
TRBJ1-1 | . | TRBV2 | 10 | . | CASWGGEAFF | TGTGCCAGCTGGGGCGGTGAAGCTTTCTTT
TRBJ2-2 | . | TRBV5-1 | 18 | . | CASSLGKLRTEYTGELFF | TGCGCCAGCAGCTTGGGGAAATTACGGACAGAGTACACCGGGGAGCTGTTTTTT
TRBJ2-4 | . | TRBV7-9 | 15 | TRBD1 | CASSGSGTGVNIQYF | TGTGCCAGCAGCGGATCCGGGACAGGGGTGAACATTCAGTACTTC
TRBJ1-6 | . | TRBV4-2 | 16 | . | CASSRTESSYNSPLHF | TGTGCCAGCAGCCGTACAGAGAGCTCCTATAATTCACCCCTCCACTTT
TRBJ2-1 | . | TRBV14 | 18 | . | CASSQGPDWSSSYNEQFF | TGTGCCAGCAGCCAAGGTCCGGACTGGTCGAGCTCCTACAATGAGCAGTTCTTC
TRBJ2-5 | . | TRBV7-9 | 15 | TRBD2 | CASSSGTSSKETQYF | TGTGCCAGCAGCTCCGGGACTAGCTCTAAAGAGACCCAGTACTTC
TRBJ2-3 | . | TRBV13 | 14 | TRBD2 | CATQERGNTDTQYF | TGTGCCACGCAAGAGCGGGGGAACACAGATACGCAGTATTTT
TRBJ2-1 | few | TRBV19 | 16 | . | CASSIGRAFVYNEQFF | TGTGCCAGTAGTATAGGCAGGGCATTCGTCTACAATGAGCAGTTCTTC
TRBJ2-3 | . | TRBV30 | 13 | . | CAWSVGSTDTQYF | TGTGCCTGGAGTGTAGGTAGCACAGATACGCAGTATTTT
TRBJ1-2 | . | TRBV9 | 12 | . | CATSTGGYGYTF | TGTGCCACCTCGACGGGAGGCTATGGCTACACCTTC